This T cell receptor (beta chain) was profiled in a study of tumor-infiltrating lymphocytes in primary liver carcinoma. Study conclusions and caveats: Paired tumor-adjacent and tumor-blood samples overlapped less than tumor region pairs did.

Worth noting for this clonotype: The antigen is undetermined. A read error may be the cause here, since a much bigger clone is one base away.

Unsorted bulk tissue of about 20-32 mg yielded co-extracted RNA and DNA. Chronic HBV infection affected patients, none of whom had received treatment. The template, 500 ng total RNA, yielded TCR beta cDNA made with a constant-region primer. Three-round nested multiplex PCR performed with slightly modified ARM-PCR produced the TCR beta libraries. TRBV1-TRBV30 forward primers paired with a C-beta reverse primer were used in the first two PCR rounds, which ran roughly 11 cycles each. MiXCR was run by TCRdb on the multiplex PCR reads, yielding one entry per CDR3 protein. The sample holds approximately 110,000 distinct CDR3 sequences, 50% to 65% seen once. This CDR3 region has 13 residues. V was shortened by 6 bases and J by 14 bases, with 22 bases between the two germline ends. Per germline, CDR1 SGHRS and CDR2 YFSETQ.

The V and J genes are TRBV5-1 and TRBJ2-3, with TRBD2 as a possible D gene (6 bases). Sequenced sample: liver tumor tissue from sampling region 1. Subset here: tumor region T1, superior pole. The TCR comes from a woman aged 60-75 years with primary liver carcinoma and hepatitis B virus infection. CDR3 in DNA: TGCGCCAGCAATCAACCGGGAGACCGCGATAGGTATTTT. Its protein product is CASNQPGDRDRYF. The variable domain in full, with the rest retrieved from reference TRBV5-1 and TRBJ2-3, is KAGVTQTPRYLIKTRGQQVTLSCSPISGHRSVSWYQQTPGQGLQFLFEYFSETQRNKGNFPGRFSGRQFSNSRSEMNVSTLELGDSALYLCASNQPGDRDRYFGPGTRLTVL.